These T cell receptor beta chains were read from a single sample in a study of identical twins. TCRdb reprocessed the 5' RACE reads with MiXCR, giving one entry per CDR3 protein. The sample comprises some 1,700,000 distinct CDR3 sequences, less than 40% of which are singletons, and more than 0.25% rests with the top ten. Sequencing input: cord blood. Receptors originate from a newborn girl in good health. Both conserved end residues are part of each CDR3. Each record gives: D gene, J gene, clone size, V gene, CDR3 protein, CDR3 DNA. The D gene is left open where the match is weak. Only some rows state a clone size, as once, few, many or a class for expanded clones.

TRBD1 | TRBJ1-6 | - | TRBV27 | CASSSGGWNNSPLHF | TGTGCCAGCAGTTCAGGGGGCTGGAATAATTCACCCCTCCACTTT
TRBD2 | TRBJ2-4 | - | TRBV20-1 | CSTRRLAGRRAKNIQYF | TGCAGTACCAGAAGACTAGCGGGAAGGAGGGCCAAAAACATTCAGTACTTC
- | TRBJ2-3 | - | TRBV2 | CASSEGQPVPWDTQYF | TGTGCCAGCAGTGAAGGTCAGCCCGTCCCTTGGGATACGCAGTATTTT
TRBD2 | TRBJ2-3 | - | TRBV24-1 | CATSDLRTSGSSDTQYF | TGTGCCACCAGTGATTTGAGGACTAGCGGGAGTTCAGATACGCAGTATTTT
TRBD1 | TRBJ2-7 | - | TRBV12-3/TRBV12-4 | CASSLAPGQGNYEQYF | TGTGCCAGCAGTTTAGCTCCGGGACAGGGTAACTACGAGCAGTACTTC
- | TRBJ2-1 | few | TRBV5-1 | CASSLVIVAVNEQFF | TGCGCCAGCAGCTTGGTAATTGTGGCAGTCAATGAGCAGTTCTTC
TRBD2 | TRBJ2-1 | - | TRBV12-3/TRBV12-4 | CASSPRLAGTNEQFF | TGTGCCAGCAGTCCCCGACTAGCGGGGACTAATGAGCAGTTCTTC
TRBD2 | TRBJ2-1 | - | TRBV4-1 | CASSQVGLASYNEQFF | TGCGCCAGCAGCCAAGTAGGACTAGCGAGCTACAATGAGCAGTTCTTC
- | TRBJ1-5 | few | TRBV11-2 | CASSSTRGRADNQPQHF | TGTGCCAGCAGCTCGACTCGCGGGAGGGCGGACAATCAGCCCCAGCATTTT
TRBD2 | TRBJ2-5 | many | TRBV28 | CASSLYPTSAETQYF | TGTGCCAGCAGTTTATATCCGACTAGCGCAGAGACCCAGTACTTC
- | TRBJ1-1 | few | TRBV7-9 | CASSGRRGNTEAFF | TGTGCCAGCAGCGGACGACGGGGAAACACTGAAGCTTTCTTT
TRBD2 | TRBJ2-1 | few | TRBV18 | CASSRLAGGLSEQFF | TGTGCCAGCTCACGGCTAGCGGGGGGGCTGAGTGAGCAGTTCTTC
- | TRBJ2-3 | - | TRBV27 | CASSLSSGRLDTQYF | TGTGCCAGCAGTTTATCGTCCGGGAGACTCGATACGCAGTATTTT
- | TRBJ1-2 | few | TRBV6-1 | CASKDYYGYTF | TGTGCCAGTAAGGACTACTATGGCTACACCTTC
- | TRBJ2-7 | - | TRBV3-1 | CASSPGTVSSYEQYF | TGTGCCAGCAGCCCCGGGACTGTCAGCTCCTACGAGCAGTACTTC
- | TRBJ1-2 | - | TRBV5-4 | CASSDGFGPGYGYTF | TGTGCCAGCAGCGATGGTTTCGGGCCGGGGTACGGCTACACCTTC
- | TRBJ2-1 | many | TRBV5-1 | CASSLSSVNYNEQFF | TGCGCCAGCAGCTTGTCTAGCGTTAACTACAATGAGCAGTTCTTC
TRBD1 | TRBJ1-5 | - | TRBV25-1 | CASSAYGQGHQPQHF | TGTGCCAGCAGTGCGTACGGACAGGGCCATCAGCCCCAGCATTTT
- | TRBJ2-1 | - | TRBV12-3/TRBV12-4 | CASKPDFPYNEQFF | TGTGCCAGCAAGCCGGACTTCCCCTACAATGAGCAGTTCTTC
- | TRBJ1-2 | - | TRBV7-9 | CASSLGTLNYGYTF | TGTGCCAGCAGCTTAGGGACATTAAACTATGGCTACACCTTC
TRBD1 | TRBJ2-2 | - | TRBV24-1 | CATSDPRTGNTGELFF | TGTGCCACCAGTGATCCTAGGACAGGGAACACCGGGGAGCTGTTTTTT
TRBD1 | TRBJ2-7 | - | TRBV20-1 | CSASQYGQVVYEQYF | TGCAGTGCTAGTCAGTACGGACAGGTCGTCTACGAGCAGTACTTC
- | TRBJ1-4 | - | TRBV3-1 | CASSSLMDEKLFF | TGTGCCAGCAGCTCCTTGATGGATGAAAAACTGTTTTTT
- | TRBJ2-1 | few | TRBV20-1 | CSARGERGYEQFF | TGCAGTGCTAGAGGTGAACGAGGTTATGAGCAGTTCTTC
- | TRBJ1-1 | - | TRBV4-1 | CASSQDWATPEAFF | TGCGCCAGCAGCCAAGATTGGGCAACGCCCGAAGCTTTCTTT
- | TRBJ1-6 | - | TRBV27 | CASRRRLDNSPLHF | TGTGCCAGCAGGCGCCGATTAGATAATTCACCCCTCCACTTT
- | TRBJ1-2 | few | TRBV7-2 | CASSLPVGGYTF | TGTGCCAGCAGCCTCCCGGTCGGTGGCTACACCTTC
TRBD1 | TRBJ1-1 | few | TRBV2 | CATGQAYTEAFF | TGTGCCACCGGACAGGCCTACACTGAAGCTTTCTTT
- | TRBJ1-5 | few | TRBV3-1 | CASSQVASNQPQHF | TGTGCCAGCAGCCAAGTCGCCAGCAATCAGCCCCAGCATTTT
- | TRBJ2-7 | few | TRBV20-1 | CSARAYNEQYF | TGCAGTGCTAGAGCTTACAATGAGCAGTACTTC
TRBD1 | TRBJ1-2 | few | TRBV24-1 | CATSDPNRGYGYTF | TGTGCCACCAGTGACCCTAACAGGGGTTATGGCTACACCTTC
TRBD2 | TRBJ2-1 | many | TRBV29-1 | CSVATSGRGNEQFF | TGCAGCGTTGCGACTAGCGGGAGGGGTAATGAGCAGTTCTTC
- | TRBJ1-4 | - | TRBV30 | CAWSVRTEKLFF | TGTGCCTGGAGTGTTCGGACAGAAAAACTGTTTTTT
- | TRBJ2-2 | - | TRBV2 | CASSEEFSGELFF | TGTGCCAGCAGTGAAGAATTTTCCGGGGAGCTGTTTTTT
- | TRBJ2-4 | many | TRBV7-8 | CASSSDRILAKNIQYF | TGTGCCAGCAGCTCGGACAGAATTCTAGCCAAAAACATTCAGTACTTC
- | TRBJ2-3 | - | TRBV6-5 | CASSYSYTDTQYF | TGTGCCAGCAGTTACTCATACACAGATACGCAGTATTTT
TRBD2 | TRBJ2-1 | few | TRBV5-1 | CASTASGIPSYNEQFF | TGCGCCAGCACGGCTAGCGGGATTCCCTCCTACAATGAGCAGTTCTTC
- | TRBJ1-2 | few | TRBV12-3/TRBV12-4 | CASSSLMGYTF | TGTGCCAGCAGTTCCCTGATGGGCTACACCTTC